The 30 T cell receptor beta chains below were found in one sample sequenced in a study of T cell repertoires in cytomegalovirus infection. The antigens for these receptors are not known. TCRdb recomputed calls from the reads with MiXCR, one row per CDR3 protein. The profile shows 900,000 to 950,000 distinct CDR3 sequences, roughly 30% of them singletons. Source: cultured CD8+ T cells from PBMCs, taken from culture after CMV antigen stimulation. The source of these receptors is a human donor in good health (CMV status not recorded). Some clones in this sample may be carry-over from other donors' samples.

The genes are TRBV12-3 or TRBV12-4 and TRBJ2-1; a possible D gene is TRBD2 (6 bases). The V and J ends lost 5 bases and 9 bases respectively, with 11 bases between them. This CDR3 is built from 12 residues. The CDR3 reads CASSAQGGEQFF. The DNA for the CDR3 is TGTGCCAGCAGTGCCCAGGGAGGTGAGCAGTTCTTC.

This clonotype was counted between two and nine times. The gene calls are TRBV7-2 and TRBJ2-3; the match to TRBD2 covers 9 bases. Unmatched junction bases numbered 7, after V lost 11 bases and J lost 4 bases. CDR3 length: 13 residues. Per the germline V gene, CDR1 is SGHTA and CDR2 is FQGNSA. The CDR3 DNA reads TGTGCCGGCCGTAGCGGGGGTTCAGATACGCAGTATTTT. It is translated as CAGRSGGSDTQYF.

This clonotype was detected ten times or more. The rearrangement uses TRBV7-6 and TRBJ2-5; D is perhaps TRBD2 (5 bases). Germline values: CDR1 SGHVS, CDR2 FNYEAQ. V lost 7 bases, J lost 5 bases, and 20 bases lay in between. The CDR3 runs 15 residues. The CDR3 region is CASTPDAERRETQYF. The CDR3 DNA reads as TGTGCCAGCACCCCCGATGCGGAACGGAGGGAGACCCAGTACTTC.

V gene TRBV5-4 combines with J gene TRBJ1-1, with 9 bases aligning to TRBD1. The germline CDR1 and CDR2 sequences are SGHNT and YYREEE (reference sequence). V gave up 4 bases and J gave up 1 base; unmatched junction bases: 2. The CDR3 extends over 14 amino acids. DNA for the CDR3: TGTGCCAGCAGCCGGGACAGGGAGAACACTGAAGCTTTCTTT. It translates to CASSRDRENTEAFF.

Only a few counts were recorded for this clonotype. The genes are TRBV7-9 and TRBJ1-1; a possible D gene is TRBD1 (5 bases). Germline V gene sequence: CDR1 SEHNR, CDR2 FQNEAQ (reference sequence). The germline V and J ends were trimmed by 6 bases and 1 base, with 15 bases remaining between them. The CDR3 loop spans 15 amino acids. The DNA for the CDR3 is TGTGCCAGCAGACAATCAGGGAGCACGAACACTGAAGCTTTCTTT. Translating it yields CASRQSGSTNTEAFF.

This clonotype showed up many times. The CDR3 nucleotides read TGTGCCAGCAGCCAGGGACTTCAGATTCCCCACAATGAGCAGTTCTTC. Translation: CASSQGLQIPHNEQFF. The gene calls are TRBV7-8 and TRBJ2-1, with D tentatively TRBD2 (6 bases). CDR1 is SGHVS and CDR2 is FQNEAQ in the germline V gene. V shed 5 bases and J shed 5 bases, with 19 bases lying between them. The CDR3 has 16 amino acids. Drawing the rest from reference TRBV7-8 and TRBJ2-1, the complete variable domain is GAGVSQSPRYKVAKRGQDVALRCDPISGHVSLFWYQQALGQGPEFLTYFQNEAQLDKSGLPSDRFFAERPEGSVSTLKIQRTQQEDSAVYLCASSQGLQIPHNEQFFGPGTRLTVL.

This clonotype was found a few times. The chain couples TRBV20-1 to TRBJ1-2, with D possibly TRBD1 on 6 matching bases. Trimming took 5 bases from V and 8 from J, leaving 12 bases between them. The CDR3 totals 11 residues. Germline values: CDR1 DFQATT, CDR2 SNEGSKA (reference sequence). Here the CDR3 DNA reads TGCAGTGCTCAGACAGGCGGGGGCTACACCTTC. Translating gives CSAQTGGGYTF.

To note about this clonotype: A much larger clonotype is one base distant, so this may be a read error. The genes are TRBV7-4 and TRBJ2-2; tentative D call: TRBD1 (5 bases). CDR1 is SGHVT, CDR2 SQSDAQ, per germline. The CDR3 is made up of 13 amino acids. The CDR3 here is CVSSPPTDRELFF. The CDR3 nucleotides read TGTGTCAGCAGCCCTCCGACAGACCGGGAGCTGTTTTTT.

This rearrangement joins TRBV29-1 to TRBJ2-5; D tentatively fits TRBD1 or TRBD2 (6 bases each). CDR3 length equals 11 residues. V lost 6 bases, J lost 3 bases, and 8 bases lay in between. Germline assignment: CDR1 SQVTM and CDR2 ANQGSEA. The CDR3 DNA reads as TGCAGCGTGGGGGGCGAAGAGACCCAGTACTTC. Residues: CSVGGEETQYF.

As to this clonotype: Germline is not matched at one junction end, which may reflect a read error. V is TRBV6-6 and J is TRBJ2-1; tentatively, D is TRBD1 (6 bases). This CDR3 is 14 amino acids long. CDR1 is MNHNY and CDR2 is SVGAGI in the germline V gene (reference sequence). Here the CDR3 DNA reads TGTGCCAGTAACCGGGACAAGGCCTACAATGTGCAGTTCTTC. Translating gives CASNRDKAYNVQFF.

For this clonotype: A read error may account for a junction end that differs from germline. This rearrangement joins TRBV11-2 to TRBJ1-1; unclear D gene. The germline V gene encodes CDR1 SGHAT and CDR2 FQNNGV. This CDR3 is built from 15 residues. The CDR3 loop reads CTSSLVKVGNTEAFF. In nucleotides, the CDR3 is TGTACCAGCAGCTTAGTAAAGGTCGGGAACACTGAAGCTTTCTTT.

This clonotype showed up many times. V usage is TRBV7-9 and J usage is TRBJ1-1; D remains unclear. V was cut by 5 bases and J by 7 bases, with 11 bases left in between. The germline V gene has CDR1 SEHNR and CDR2 FQNEAQ (reference sequence). CDR3 size: 12 residues. The CDR3 protein is CASSPEGLEAFF. The CDR3 DNA reads TGTGCCAGCAGCCCCGAGGGCCTTGAAGCTTTCTTT.

On this clonotype itself: At one boundary the junction diverges from the germline segment, which might be a read error. V is TRBV4-2 and J is TRBJ2-5, with a tentative D call TRBD1 (5 bases). There are 15 residues in the CDR3. Germline V gene lookup returns CDR1 LGHNA and CDR2 YNFKEQ. CDR3 DNA: TGTGCCAACAGCCAACCGTTCCAGGGTGGAGAGACCCAGTACTTC. Residues: CANSQPFQGGETQYF.

This clonotype was seen just once. CDR3 protein: CATSRDLGTPAAETQYF. For the CDR3, the DNA is TGTGCCACCAGCAGAGATCTCGGGACTCCGGCCGCGGAGACCCAGTACTTC. V and J are TRBV15 and TRBJ2-5; tentatively, D is TRBD2 (6 bases). The germline V gene has CDR1 LNHNV and CDR2 YYDKDF (reference sequence). V lost 0 bases to trimming and J lost 5 bases, with 19 bases between them. CDR3 size: 17 residues.

CDR3 residues: CASSPGPAQGGSPLHF. CDR3 DNA sequence: TGTGCCAGCAGCCCAGGGCCGGCACAGGGGGGATCACCCCTCCACTTT. The chain has TRBV3-1 and TRBJ1-6, with 8 bases identical to TRBD1. Trimming at V came to 4 bases and at J to 10 bases, leaving 12 bases not matched to a gene. CDR3 length equals 16 residues. The germline CDR1 and CDR2 sequences are LGHDT and YNNKEL (reference sequence).

This clonotype was seen a handful of times. The gene calls are TRBV12-3 or TRBV12-4 and TRBJ2-1, with 10 bases fitting TRBD2. There are 16 residues in the CDR3. V shed 0 bases, J shed 8 bases, and the junction held 7 bases outside the gene matches. The CDR3 nucleotides read TGTGCCAGCAGTTTAGCTGGGCTAGCGGGGGCGGATGAGCAGTTCTTC. Translation gives CASSLAGLAGADEQFF.

Worth noting for this clonotype: A read error may be the cause here, since a much bigger clone is one base away. The chain couples TRBV7-2 to TRBJ1-1; the D is unclear. This CDR3 spans 13 amino acids. Germline V gene data show CDR1 as SGHTA and CDR2 as FQGNSA. The CDR3 DNA sequence: TGTGCCAACAGCTTAAAGAGTATGGATGAAGCTTTCTTT. Translating gives CANSLKSMDEAFF.

The chain is built from TRBV6-5 and TRBJ2-1, with 8 nucleotides matching TRBD2. This CDR3 spans 12 amino acids. Germline-derived CDR1 and CDR2 are MNHEY and SVGAGI. J lost 13 bases, V lost 5 bases, and 7 bases had no gene match. The CDR3 loop reads CASSQATSDQFF. The CDR3, as DNA: TGTGCCAGCAGTCAAGCGACTAGCGATCAGTTCTTC.

This sequence joins TRBV19 and TRBJ1-1; D is ambiguous. The V end was cut by 8 bases, the J end by 0 bases, with 16 bases between. Germline V gene data show CDR1 as LNHDA and CDR2 as SQIVND (reference sequence). The CDR3 sequence is 15 residues long. CDR3 in DNA: TGTGCCAGTGAGGCTACTGGGCTGATGAACACTGAAGCTTTCTTT. It is translated as CASEATGLMNTEAFF.

This rearrangement joins TRBV9 to TRBJ2-1; 8 positions agree with TRBD2. Per the germline V gene, CDR1 is SGDLS and CDR2 is YYNGEE. This CDR3 has 15 residues. V gave up 0 bases and J gave up 10 bases; unmatched junction bases: 9. CDR3 in amino acids: CASSVGGGTAGEQFF. The CDR3 nucleotides are TGTGCCAGCAGCGTAGGCGGGGGGACCGCGGGGGAGCAGTTCTTC. The full variable domain, with the rest looked up from reference TRBV9 and TRBJ2-1, is DSGVTQTPKHLITATGQRVTLRCSPRSGDLSVYWYQQSLDQGLQFLIQYYNGEERAKGNILERFSAQQFPDLHSELNLSSLELGDSALYFCASSVGGGTAGEQFFGPGTRLTVL.

The V gene is TRBV18, the J gene TRBJ2-6; D may be TRBD1 (6 bases). V was pared by 3 bases and J by 9 bases, with 18 bases between. CDR1 is KGHSH, CDR2 LQKENI, per germline. The CDR3 length is 16 residues. The CDR3 DNA follows: TGTGCCAGCTCACCGCTCGGACAGCCTGGCGACAACGTCCTGACTTTC. Its translation: CASSPLGQPGDNVLTF.

In this sample, this clonotype turned up many times. The chain recombines TRBV7-2 with TRBJ2-6; no clear D. Germline V gene data show CDR1 as SGHTA and CDR2 as FQGNSA. The germline V and J ends were trimmed by 5 bases and 2 bases, with 7 bases remaining between them. The CDR3 has 14 amino acids. For the CDR3, the DNA is TGTGCCAGCAGCCCCCTACCTGGGGCCAACGTCCTGACTTTC. It is translated as CASSPLPGANVLTF.

The chain uses TRBV7-9 and TRBJ2-7; TRBD1 agrees at 11 bases. With V trimmed by 3 bases and J by 2 bases, 3 bases remained unmatched. CDR1 and CDR2 from the germline V gene are SEHNR and FQNEAQ (reference sequence). The CDR3 is made up of 15 amino acids. This CDR3 is CASSLGQGEAYEQYF. For the CDR3, the DNA is TGTGCCAGCAGCTTGGGACAGGGGGAAGCCTACGAGCAGTACTTC.

The rearrangement joins TRBV6-1 to TRBJ1-5; no clear D gene. Deletions cut 4 bases from V and 8 bases from J, with 15 bases between. CDR1 is MNHNS, CDR2 SASEGT, per germline. The CDR3 has 14 amino acids. CDR3 nucleotides: TGTGCCAGCAGTGGAGCCCTCACCTCGGAGCCCCAGCATTTT. This gives the protein CASSGALTSEPQHF.

This clonotype was found many times. V gene TRBV12-3 or TRBV12-4 combines with J gene TRBJ2-5; D remains unclear. The ends were cut back, 6 bases at V and 10 bases at J, with 15 bases in the middle. This CDR3 spans 12 amino acids. The CDR3 sequence: CASRADSRDQYF. Written as DNA, the CDR3 is TGTGCCAGCAGAGCAGATTCTAGAGACCAGTACTTC.

The DNA for the CDR3 is TGCGCCAGCAGCCCTTCGGGACAGGGCGGCGGCTACACCTTC. This encodes CASSPSGQGGGYTF. The rearrangement joins TRBV4-1 to TRBJ1-2; 9 bases map to TRBD1. The V gene end was trimmed by 4 bases and the J gene end by 8 bases; junction bases not matched to a gene: 8. In germline, CDR1 is MGHRA, CDR2 YSYEKL. The CDR3 totals 14 residues.

This clonotype has a handful of counts. The chain links TRBV7-8 to TRBJ2-1; possibly TRBD2 for D (6 bases). The germline V gene has CDR1 SGHVS and CDR2 FQNEAQ. This CDR3 region has 13 residues. Trimming took off 8 bases at V and 5 bases at J, with 13 bases between the two ends. The CDR3 DNA follows: TGTGCCAGCTCAAAGCGCGGGGACAATGAGCAGTTCTTC. It encodes CASSKRGDNEQFF.

Note on this clonotype: This may be a read error, as it is one base from a much larger clone. This rearrangement joins TRBV7-9 to TRBJ2-5; D gene ambiguous. This CDR3 has 15 amino acids. The germline gives CDR1 SEHNR, CDR2 FQNEAQ (reference sequence). The CDR3 loop is CANSLLSKAAETQYF. The CDR3 region has the DNA TGTGCCAACAGCCTCCTTTCTAAGGCGGCTGAGACCCAGTACTTC. The full variable domain, its missing parts supplied by reference TRBV7-9 and TRBJ2-5, is DTGVSQNPRHKITKRGQNVTFRCDPISEHNRLYWYRQTLGQGPEFLTYFQNEAQLEKSRLLSDRFSAERPKGSFSTLEIQRTEQGDSAMYLCANSLLSKAAETQYFGPGTRLLVL.

The gene calls are TRBV2 and TRBJ2-7, with D tentatively TRBD1 or TRBD2 (5 bases each). The germline gives CDR1 SNHLY, CDR2 FYNNEI. The CDR3 runs to 15 residues. Trimming shortened V by 4 bases and J by 11 bases, and 24 bases separated the two germline ends. CDR3 sequence (DNA): TGTGCCAGCAGTGGGGGTATCTCCCTTGACAGAGGGGAGTACTTC. Translating gives CASSGGISLDRGEYF.

This clonotype occurred a few times. This chain connects TRBV12-3 or TRBV12-4 to TRBJ1-1; 8 bases are shared with TRBD1. The ends lost 6 bases at V and 3 bases at J; junction bases unmatched: 9. This CDR3 has 15 amino acids. The CDR3 sequence is CASSLSPTGDTEAFF. Written as DNA, the CDR3 is TGTGCCAGCAGCTTATCCCCGACAGGGGACACTGAAGCTTTCTTT.